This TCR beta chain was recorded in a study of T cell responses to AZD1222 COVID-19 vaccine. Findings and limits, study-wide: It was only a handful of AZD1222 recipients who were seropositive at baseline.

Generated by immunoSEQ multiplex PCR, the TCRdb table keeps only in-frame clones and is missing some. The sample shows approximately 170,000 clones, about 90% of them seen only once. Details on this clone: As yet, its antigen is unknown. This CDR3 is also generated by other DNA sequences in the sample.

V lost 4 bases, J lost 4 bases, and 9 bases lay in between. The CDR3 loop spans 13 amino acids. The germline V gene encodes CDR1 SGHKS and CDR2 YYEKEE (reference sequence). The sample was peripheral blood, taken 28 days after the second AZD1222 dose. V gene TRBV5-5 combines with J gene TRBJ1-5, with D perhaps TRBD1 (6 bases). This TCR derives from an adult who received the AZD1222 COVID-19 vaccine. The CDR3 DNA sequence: TGTGCCAGCAGCCGGACAGATAATCAGCCCCAGCATTTT. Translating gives CASSRTDNQPQHF.